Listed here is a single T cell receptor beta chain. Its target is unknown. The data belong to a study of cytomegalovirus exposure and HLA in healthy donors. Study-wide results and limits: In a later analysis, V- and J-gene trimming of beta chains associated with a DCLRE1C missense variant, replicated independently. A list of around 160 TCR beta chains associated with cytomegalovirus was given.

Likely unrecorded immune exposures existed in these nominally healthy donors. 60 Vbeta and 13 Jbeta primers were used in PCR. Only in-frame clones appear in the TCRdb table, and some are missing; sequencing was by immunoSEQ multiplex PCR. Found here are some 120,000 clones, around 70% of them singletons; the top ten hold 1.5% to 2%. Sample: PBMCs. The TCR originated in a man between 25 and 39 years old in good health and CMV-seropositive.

In DNA, the CDR3 is TGTGCCAGCAGCCAACGGGCTGGAAGGGGGACGGGCACCGGGGAGCTGTTTTTT. Translation: CASSQRAGRGTGTGELFF. V gene TRBV4-2 combines with J gene TRBJ2-2; a weak D match, TRBD1 (6 bases). V was clipped by 2 bases and J by 4 bases, with 20 bases between them. There are 18 residues in the CDR3. Germline V CDR1 and CDR2: LGHNA, YNFKEQ.